This T cell receptor (beta chain) was retrieved from a study of T cell repertoires in cytomegalovirus infection. The overall study: An indication of both CMV infection and matching HLA type came from public TCR beta signatures.

TCRdb redid the calling of the reads with MiXCR, one entry per CDR3 protein. This table has fewer than 550,000 distinct CDR3 sequences, approximately 26% appearing once. Broader study findings: HLA-C-restricted CMV-specific TCR beta clonotypes prevailed in the ex vivo response. Individuals carrying CMV plus the relevant HLA were identified by cumulative frequency of public TCR beta families.

The V gene lost 5 bases and the J gene lost 3 bases, with 13 bases spanning the gap. The CDR3 runs 14 residues. Of note for this clonotype: Its target is unknown.

This TCR was recovered from a human donor in good health (CMV status not recorded). Some clones in this sample may be carry-over from other donors' samples. Specimen: PBMCs. The chain is built from TRBV12-3 or TRBV12-4 and TRBJ1-1; a weak D match, TRBD1 (5 bases). The DNA for the CDR3 is TGTGCCAGCAGTGCGCGCGACAGATACACTGAAGCTTTCTTT. This codes for CASSARDRYTEAFF.